One and the same sample provided the 17 T cell receptor beta chains below, sequenced in a study of blood T cell repertoires in COVID-19. Generated by immunoSEQ multiplex PCR, the TCRdb table keeps only in-frame clones and is missing some. The sample consists of about 94,000 clones, approximately 84% of them appearing once. The sequencing input was peripheral blood. These TCRs come from a man aged 55 to 70 with acute or convalescent COVID-19.

The count of this clone is one. J is TRBJ2-3 and V is TRBV7-3; D is uncertain. In germline, CDR1 is SGHTA, CDR2 FQGTGA. The V end lost 2 bases, the J end lost 5 bases, and 11 bases lay between the germline ends. The CDR3 covers 14 residues. CDR3 sequence (DNA): TGTGCCAGCAGCTTAGCTAATTTCGGAGATACGCAGTATTTT. It encodes CASSLANFGDTQYF.

The chain links TRBV27 to TRBJ1-1; D gene uncertain. In germline, CDR1 is MNHEY, CDR2 SMNVEV (reference sequence). This CDR3 comprises 18 residues. Trimming left V 6 bases short and J 6 bases short, with 29 bases between. CDR3 DNA sequence: TGTGCCAGCAGCCCGGACTGGAGGTTAGGTTTAAGAGCGGCTGAAGCTTTCTTT. Translation gives CASSPDWRLGLRAAEAFF.

This chain joins TRBV6-5 and TRBJ1-2, with D perhaps matching TRBD1 (6 bases). The V and J ends lost 6 bases and 5 bases respectively, with 19 bases between them. The CDR3 sequence is 15 residues long. CDR1 and CDR2 (germline): MNHEY, SVGAGI. Here the CDR3 reads CASRSQGPRLYGYTF. The CDR3 DNA reads as TGTGCCAGCAGATCACAGGGCCCAAGACTTTATGGCTACACCTTC.

V and J are TRBV21-1 and TRBJ2-5; TRBD1 reflects the table's D call only, with no check against the DNA. TRBV21-1 is shown as a pseudogene. CDR3 size: 17 residues. The CDR3 coding sequence is TGTGCCAGCAGCAAAGGGGTTTTCGGACAGGGGCGAGAGACCCAGTACTTC. This codes for CASSKGVFGQGRETQYF.

This chain connects TRBV6-1 to TRBJ1-2, with 7 bases that match TRBD1. Germline-derived CDR1 and CDR2 are MNHNS and SASEGT. The V gene end was trimmed by 2 bases and the J gene end by 4 bases; junction bases not matched to a gene: 7. This CDR3 is built from 15 residues. CDR3 in amino acids: CASSESRTGTYGYTF. CDR3 nucleotide sequence: TGTGCCAGCAGTGAATCGAGGACAGGCACCTATGGCTACACCTTC.

The CDR3 DNA sequence: TGTGCCATCAGTGAGAGGTCTAGCGGGTGGCAGACCCAGTACTTC. Its translation is CAISERSSGWQTQYF. The V gene is TRBV10-3, the J gene TRBJ2-5, with 8 bases fitting TRBD2. Germline V gene sequence: CDR1 ENHRY, CDR2 SYGVKD. Trimming cost V 2 bases and J 6 bases; bases outside gene matches: 8. CDR3 length: 15 residues.

The rearrangement joins TRBV12-3 or TRBV12-4 to TRBJ1-6; no firm D call. The CDR3 runs 13 residues. Trimming cost V 1 base and J 7 bases, with 5 bases left between them. CDR3 amino acids: CASSLGGNSPLHF. DNA for the CDR3: TGTGCCAGCAGTTTAGGAGGGAATTCACCCCTCCACTTT.

The rearrangement links TRBV28 to TRBJ2-7, with no clear D. This CDR3 contains 12 residues. Germline-derived CDR1 and CDR2 are MDHEN and SYDVKM. V shed 1 base and J shed 3 bases, with 4 bases lying between them. The CDR3 DNA reads TGTGCCAGCAGTTTATCAGACTACGAGCAGTACTTC. Residues: CASSLSDYEQYF.

The chain joins TRBV28 to TRBJ1-5; the D gene is possibly TRBD1 (5 bases). The CDR3 is 14 residues long. Germline CDR1 MDHEN, CDR2 SYDVKM. The V end was cut by 5 bases, the J end by 6 bases, with 14 bases between. The CDR3 nucleotides read TGTGCCAGCAGTGGGGGGAGAGGGCGTCAGCCCCAGCATTTT. Protein: CASSGGRGRQPQHF.

This clone was seen just once. This rearrangement joins TRBV30 to TRBJ1-2; unclear D gene. Trimming shortened V by 2 bases and J by 0 bases, and 13 bases separated the two germline ends. The length of the CDR3 is 15 residues. The germline V gene has CDR1 GTSNPN and CDR2 SVGIG (reference sequence). CDR3 in DNA: TGTGCCTGGAGTTCCCGACACGTAGCTAACTATGGCTACACCTTC. Translating gives CAWSSRHVANYGYTF.

V usage is TRBV9 and J usage is TRBJ2-7; 7 positions match TRBD1. Germline-derived CDR1 and CDR2 are SGDLS and YYNGEE. J was trimmed by 5 bases and V by 4 bases; bases with no gene match: 12. This CDR3 has 15 residues. CDR3 DNA: TGTGCCAGCAGCCCTCGACAGGGTTTGTGGGACGAGCAGTACTTC. It yields the protein CASSPRQGLWDEQYF. Complete variable domain (other parts from reference TRBV9 and TRBJ2-7): DSGVTQTPKHLITATGQRVTLRCSPRSGDLSVYWYQQSLDQGLQFLIQYYNGEERAKGNILERFSAQQFPDLHSELNLSSLELGDSALYFCASSPRQGLWDEQYFGPGTRLTVT.

The rearrangement uses TRBV5-1 and TRBJ1-6; tentatively, D is TRBD1 (5 bases). This CDR3 has 15 amino acids. V was pared by 2 bases and J by 5 bases, with 11 bases between. Germline CDR1 SGHRS, CDR2 YFSETQ. This CDR3 reads CASSLRSGNNSPLHF. In nucleotides, the CDR3 is TGCGCCAGCAGCTTACGGTCAGGGAATAATTCACCCCTCCACTTT.

The CDR3 DNA reads as TGTGCCAGCAGCTGGGAGGGGCGGGGTTCACAAGAGACCCAGTACTTC. It translates to CASSWEGRGSQETQYF. The chain links TRBV5-5 to TRBJ2-5; 7 nucleotides align to TRBD2. Per the germline V gene, CDR1 is SGHKS and CDR2 is YYEKEE (reference sequence). CDR3 length: 16 amino acids. The junction had 10 bases not matched to a gene; V was cut back by 3 bases and J by 2 bases. Complete variable domain (other parts from reference TRBV5-5 and TRBJ2-5): DAGVTQSPTHLIKTRGQQVTLRCSPISGHKSVSWYQQVLGQGPQFIFQYYEKEERGRGNFPDRFSARQFPNYSSELNVNALLLGDSALYLCASSWEGRGSQETQYFGPGTRLLVL.

The rearrangement joins TRBV9 to TRBJ2-1, with 7 bases matching TRBD2. After removal of 3 bases from V and 8 bases from J, the junction contained 5 bases not matched to a gene. Germline CDR1 reads SGDLS; CDR2 reads YYNGEE. CDR3 length: 13 residues. Here the CDR3 DNA reads TGTGCCAGCAGCGACCAGGGACTATATGAGCAGTTCTTC. Protein product: CASSDQGLYEQFF.

CDR3 nucleotides: TGTGCCAGCAGCCAGGGACAGGGGCGAACGGGCTACACCTTC. It encodes CASSQGQGRTGYTF. V gene TRBV3-1 (or the pseudogene TRBV3-2) combines with J gene TRBJ1-2; 10 bases align to TRBD1. The CDR3 runs 14 residues. Losses at the gene ends were 3 bases for V and 8 bases for J; bases not matched to a gene: 6. The germline CDR1 and CDR2 sequences are LGHDT and YNNKEL (reference sequence).

V usage is TRBV4-2 and J usage is TRBJ2-4; D unclear. The CDR3 loop spans 16 amino acids. The V end lost 0 bases, the J end lost 4 bases, and 13 bases lay between the germline ends. In germline, CDR1 is LGHNA, CDR2 YNFKEQ. The chain's CDR3 is CASSQDGAAQKNIQYF. The CDR3 DNA is TGTGCCAGCAGCCAAGATGGAGCTGCCCAAAAAAACATTCAGTACTTC.

The chain carries TRBV29-1 and TRBJ1-1, with 7 bases identical to TRBD1. This CDR3 is 15 amino acids long. With V trimmed by 6 bases and J by 3 bases, 13 bases remained unmatched. Per the germline V gene, CDR1 is SQVTM and CDR2 is ANQGSEA. CDR3 sequence reads: CSVEFPTGPDTEAFF. The CDR3 coding sequence is TGCAGCGTAGAATTTCCGACAGGGCCTGACACTGAAGCTTTCTTT.